Below, 27 T cell receptor beta chains from the same sample are listed, as sequenced in a study of cytomegalovirus exposure and HLA in healthy donors (dated by TCRdb to about 2017). Library preparation employed the immunoSEQ multiplex PCR assay. For the multiplex PCR, a mixture combining 60 forward primers for TCR Vbeta segments and 13 reverse primers for TCR Jbeta segments was used. Sourced from immuneACCESS, this table was stored by TCRdb with only in-frame sequences that have V and J called. A share of the clones is absent; for the studies checked, an unresolved V gene accounts for under half, and the remainder has no known explanation. The sample includes around 200,000 clones, with around 70% observed a single time. The ten largest clones capture around 3% of the sample. The sequenced sample was PBMCs. The receptors originated from a man between 40 and 49 years old in good health and CMV-seropositive.

This chain connects TRBV2 to TRBJ1-1, with TRBD1 matching over 9 bases. The CDR3 is 15 amino acids. Germline V gene data show CDR1 as SNHLY and CDR2 as FYNNEI. V lost 5 bases and J lost 4; bases outside the gene matches: 8. Here the CDR3 DNA reads TGTGCCAGCAGTCGGACAGGGGTGGGTGTCACTGAAGCTTTCTTT. Translating it yields CASSRTGVGVTEAFF.

The chain couples TRBV7-5 to TRBJ1-1; TRBD1 was called by the table and not checked on the DNA. TRBV7-5 is noted as a pseudogene. The CDR3 is 13 residues long. The CDR3 loop reads CVRIPQGDTEAFF. CDR3 in DNA: TGTGTCAGAATCCCACAGGGGGACACTGAAGCTTTCTTT.

The chain joins TRBV6-5 to TRBJ1-1; TRBD1 is a possible D gene (6 bases). CDR3 length equals 13 residues. V was cut by 7 bases and J by 4 bases, with 13 bases left in between. CDR1 MNHEY and CDR2 SVGAGI come from the germline V gene. The CDR3 DNA is TGTGCCAGCACCCGAACAGGGACCACTGAAGCTTTCTTT. Its protein is CASTRTGTTEAFF.

This chain uses TRBV28 with TRBJ1-2; D gene uncertain. V lost 3 bases and J 3 bases, leaving 20 bases between the germline ends. Germline V lookup: CDR1 MDHEN, CDR2 SYDVKM. The CDR3 spans 17 residues. The CDR3 DNA is TGTGCCAGCAGTTTTTTGAGAGTCGGTGGTGCGCACTATGGCTACACCTTC. This codes for CASSFLRVGGAHYGYTF.

The count of this clone is one. The chain uses TRBV6-7 and TRBJ2-1, with 11 nucleotides matching TRBD1. TRBV6-7 qualifies as an ORF whose function is uncertain. The CDR3 length is 20 residues. After removal of 1 base from V and 5 bases from J, the junction contained 16 bases not matched to a gene. The CDR3 DNA is TGTGCCAGCAGTTACTATCGGAAGAGAAAGGGACAGGGGGTCCACAATGAGCAGTTCTTC. Its translation: CASSYYRKRKGQGVHNEQFF.

The chain carries TRBV7-3 and TRBJ2-1, with TRBD2 identical over 10 bases. The germline V gene encodes CDR1 SGHTA and CDR2 FQGTGA. CDR3 length: 16 residues. Trimming removed 5 bases from V and 2 bases from J; junction bases left unmatched: 6. The CDR3 reads CASSPAGTSAYNEQFF. Here the CDR3 DNA reads TGTGCCAGCAGCCCCGCCGGGACTAGCGCCTACAATGAGCAGTTCTTC.

J is TRBJ2-7 and V is TRBV5-1; 7 positions agree with TRBD2. V lost 4 bases to trimming and J lost 2 bases; unmatched junction nucleotides: 12. In germline, CDR1 is SGHRS, CDR2 YFSETQ. This CDR3 region has 16 residues. This CDR3 is CASSTGGREGPYEQYF. The CDR3 coding sequence is TGCGCCAGCAGCACGGGAGGCAGGGAAGGCCCCTACGAGCAGTACTTC.

The V and J genes are TRBV18 and TRBJ2-7, with 9 positions matching TRBD1. Trimming took 4 bases from V and 6 from J; bases not matched to a gene: 10. The CDR3 consists of 15 residues. In germline, CDR1 is KGHSH, CDR2 LQKENI. The CDR3 region is CASSLTGTGNAEQYF. The CDR3 nucleotides are TGTGCCAGCTCACTTACGGGGACAGGGAATGCCGAGCAGTACTTC. Full variable domain (outside the CDR3, taken from reference TRBV18 and TRBJ2-7): NAGVMQNPRHLVRRRGQEARLRCSPMKGHSHVYWYRQLPEEGLKFMVYLQKENIIDESGMPKERFSAEFPKEGPSILRIQQVVRGDSAAYFCASSLTGTGNAEQYFGPGTRLTVT.

V is TRBV5-1 and J is TRBJ1-2; no definite D call. The CDR3 is made up of 12 amino acids. The V and J ends lost 1 base and 2 bases respectively, with 3 bases between them. The germline gives CDR1 SGHRS, CDR2 YFSETQ. This chain's CDR3 is CASSLPNYGYTF. CDR3 nucleotide sequence: TGCGCCAGCAGCTTGCCGAACTATGGCTACACCTTC.

This chain joins TRBV29-1 and TRBJ2-1; TRBD2 matches at 12 bases. The junction had 5 bases not matched to a gene; V was cut back by 4 bases and J by 10 bases. This CDR3 is built from 13 residues. The germline V gene encodes CDR1 SQVTM and CDR2 ANQGSEA. CDR3 protein: CSVGGTSGFEQFF. CDR3 in DNA: TGCAGCGTTGGAGGGACTAGCGGGTTCGAGCAGTTCTTC.

J is TRBJ2-1 and V is TRBV6-1, with 12 bases lining up with TRBD2. The CDR3 runs 16 residues. Trimming took 2 bases from V and 9 from J; bases not matched to a gene: 8. The germline CDR1 and CDR2 sequences are MNHNS and SASEGT. Here the CDR3 reads CASSEYLAGGRGEQFF. CDR3 in DNA: TGTGCCAGCAGTGAATATCTAGCGGGGGGGCGGGGTGAGCAGTTCTTC.

Concerning this clone itself: Mismatch with germline at one junction end may stem from a read error. The chain couples TRBV15 to TRBJ2-5; a possible D gene is TRBD2 (7 bases). The CDR3 is 16 residues long. Germline V lookup: CDR1 LNHNV, CDR2 YYDKDF (reference sequence). As DNA, the CDR3 is TGTGCCACCAGGAGAGAGGGGGGGTCGTACCAAGAGACCCAGTACTTC. This translates into CATRREGGSYQETQYF.

This clone was seen a handful of times. The chain is built from TRBV7-2 and TRBJ1-6, with a possible D match to TRBD1 (6 bases). The CDR3 contains 14 residues. Germline V lookup: CDR1 SGHTA, CDR2 FQGNSA. V lost 5 bases to trimming and J lost 10 bases, with 15 bases between them. CDR3 nucleotide sequence: TGTGCCAGCAGCCAAACAGGGATGGGATCACCCCTCCACTTT. It specifies CASSQTGMGSPLHF.

J is TRBJ2-3 and V is TRBV7-2; 11 nucleotides agree with TRBD2. Trimming removed 1 base from V and 3 bases from J; junction bases left unmatched: 3. The CDR3 contains 16 residues. Germline V gene sequence: CDR1 SGHTA, CDR2 FQGNSA. The CDR3 reads CASSLGLAGGTDTQYF. The DNA for the CDR3 is TGTGCCAGCAGCTTAGGGCTAGCGGGGGGAACAGATACGCAGTATTTT.

The V and J genes are TRBV7-8 and TRBJ1-5, with 9 bases identical to TRBD1. The CDR3 length is 15 residues. CDR1 SGHVS and CDR2 FQNEAQ come from the germline V gene. V trimming: 4 bases; J trimming: 7 bases; junction bases outside the gene matches: 8. The CDR3 here is CASSYPGQGGQPQHF. The CDR3 region has the DNA TGTGCCAGCAGCTACCCGGGACAGGGTGGGCAGCCCCAGCATTTT.

The rearrangement uses TRBV7-9 and TRBJ1-2, with D possibly being TRBD1 (5 bases). The CDR3 is 14 amino acids. Germline CDR1 is SEHNR and CDR2 is FQNEAQ (reference sequence). Trimming removed 5 bases from V and 0 bases from J, with 10 bases in between. In DNA form, the CDR3 reads TGTGCCAGCAGCGGGGGGGGAGCTAACTATGGCTACACCTTC. Its protein is CASSGGGANYGYTF.

The chain combines TRBV6-4 with TRBJ1-1; 8 bases line up with TRBD1. The V gene end was trimmed by 6 bases and the J gene end by 7 bases; junction bases not matched to a gene: 4. This CDR3 has 12 residues. Germline CDR1 and CDR2: MRHNA and SNTAGT. The CDR3 loop reads CASRTGTGEAFF. The CDR3 DNA follows: TGTGCCAGCAGGACCGGGACAGGTGAAGCTTTCTTT.

The sample holds one count of this clone. The rearrangement links TRBV11-2 to TRBJ2-7; TRBD2 matches 9 bases. This CDR3 comprises 15 residues. Germline V lookup: CDR1 SGHAT, CDR2 FQNNGV. Trimming took 1 base from V and 2 from J; bases not matched to a gene: 3. In DNA form, the CDR3 reads TGTGCCAGCAGCTTAGTTGCGGGGGGGGCCTACGAGCAGTACTTC. This sequence encodes CASSLVAGGAYEQYF. Using reference TRBV11-2 and TRBJ2-7 for the parts outside the CDR3, the full variable domain is EAGVAQSPRYKIIEKRQSVAFWCNPISGHATLYWYQQILGQGPKLLIQFQNNGVVDDSQLPKDRFSAERLKGVDSTLKIQPAKLEDSAVYLCASSLVAGGAYEQYFGPGTRLTVT.

V gene TRBV10-3 combines with J gene TRBJ2-1; the match to TRBD2 covers 8 bases. The germline V gene encodes CDR1 ENHRY and CDR2 SYGVKD. J was trimmed by 3 bases and V by 4 bases; bases with no gene match: 8. CDR3 length: 16 residues. CDR3 coding DNA: TGTGCCATCAGTGCTTTGAGGAGCGGGGGCTACAATGAGCAGTTCTTC. Amino acids: CAISALRSGGYNEQFF.

V is TRBV7-3 and J is TRBJ2-7; the D gene is possibly TRBD2 (7 bases). CDR1 is SGHTA and CDR2 is FQGTGA in the germline V gene. V shed 2 bases and J shed 10 bases, with 12 bases lying between them. The CDR3 has 12 amino acids. The CDR3 nucleotides are TGTGCCAGCAGCTTAGGCGGGGGCATACAGTACTTC. This translates into CASSLGGGIQYF.

The chain couples TRBV7-2 to TRBJ1-1, with 8 bases fitting TRBD1. V lost 1 base to trimming and J lost 10 bases; unmatched junction nucleotides: 2. The CDR3 spans 12 residues. Germline CDR1 and CDR2: SGHTA and FQGNSA. CDR3 loop: CASSLVGQGAFF. DNA of the CDR3: TGTGCCAGCAGCTTAGTAGGACAGGGAGCTTTCTTT. The complete variable domain, with remaining parts taken from reference TRBV7-2 and TRBJ1-1, reads GAGVSQSPSNKVTEKGKDVELRCDPISGHTALYWYRQSLGQGLEFLIYFQGNSAPDKSGLPSDRFSAERTGGSVSTLTIQRTQQEDSAVYLCASSLVGQGAFFGQGTRLTVV.

V is TRBV7-8 and J is TRBJ1-3; D ambiguous. Germline V gene sequence: CDR1 SGHVS, CDR2 FQNEAQ. Between the trimmed V and J ends, which lost 1 base and 0 bases, there was a span of 10 bases. The CDR3 contains 16 residues. The CDR3 sequence: CASSLDGGSSGNTIYF. DNA for the CDR3: TGTGCCAGCAGCTTAGATGGCGGAAGCTCTGGAAACACCATATATTTT.

This sequence joins TRBV5-4 and TRBJ1-2, with TRBD1 matching over 8 bases. Germline-derived CDR1 and CDR2 are SGHNT and YYREEE (reference sequence). J lost 1 base, V lost 4 bases, and 6 bases had no gene match. This CDR3 has 15 residues. The CDR3 DNA is TGTGCCAGCAGCGTCGGACAGGGTTTTAACTATGGCTACACCTTC. Protein product: CASSVGQGFNYGYTF.

The chain combines TRBV5-5 with TRBJ2-1; D might be TRBD1 (6 bases). Germline loops: CDR1 SGHKS, CDR2 YYEKEE (reference sequence). The CDR3 sequence is 16 residues long. The ends were cut back, 5 bases at V and 4 bases at J, with 19 bases in the middle. The CDR3 is CASRHTRDNLYNEQFF. DNA for the CDR3: TGTGCCAGCAGACATACACGGGACAATCTGTACAATGAGCAGTTCTTC.

This clone was recorded a few times. The CDR3 bases are TGTGCCAGCAGCCTGGCGGGGCGCGAGCAGTACTTC. The encoded protein is CASSLAGREQYF. The chain has TRBV27 and TRBJ2-5; D perhaps matches TRBD2 (6 bases). The DNA end is more similar to TRBJ2-7, so the J call may be wrong. Germline lookup yields CDR1 MNHEY and CDR2 SMNVEV (reference sequence). The CDR3 sequence is 12 residues long.

The chain is built from TRBV6-6 and TRBJ1-2, with TRBD1 identical over 10 bases. The CDR3 extends over 14 amino acids. The J segment lost 7 bases and the V segment lost 7 bases, leaving 9 bases of the junction unmatched. CDR1 and CDR2 (germline): MNHNY, SVGAGI (reference sequence). The CDR3 nucleotides are TGTGCCAGCAACAACCCGGGACAGGGGTCTGGCTACACCTTC. The encoded protein is CASNNPGQGSGYTF.

CDR3 in DNA: TGCGCCAGCAGCTTGGCCCCGGGGGCTAACTATGGCTACACCTTC. Translated: CASSLAPGANYGYTF. V and J are TRBV5-1 and TRBJ1-2; D may be TRBD1 (5 bases). This CDR3 has 15 amino acids. The ends were cut back, 0 bases at V and 0 bases at J, with 9 bases in the middle. Germline V lookup: CDR1 SGHRS, CDR2 YFSETQ.